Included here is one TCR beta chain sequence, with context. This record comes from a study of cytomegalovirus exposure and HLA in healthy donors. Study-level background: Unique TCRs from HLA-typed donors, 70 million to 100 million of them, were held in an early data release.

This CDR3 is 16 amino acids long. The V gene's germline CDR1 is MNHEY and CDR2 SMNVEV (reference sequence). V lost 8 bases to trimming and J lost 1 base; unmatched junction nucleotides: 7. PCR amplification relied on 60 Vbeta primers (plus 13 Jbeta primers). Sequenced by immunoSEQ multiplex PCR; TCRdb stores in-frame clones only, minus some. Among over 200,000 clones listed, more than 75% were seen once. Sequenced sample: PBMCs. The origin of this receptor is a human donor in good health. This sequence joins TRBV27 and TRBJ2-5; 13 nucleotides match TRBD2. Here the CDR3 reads CASSAGLAGFQETQYF. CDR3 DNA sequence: TGTGCCAGCTCTGCGGGACTAGCGGGGTTCCAAGAGACCCAGTACTTC.